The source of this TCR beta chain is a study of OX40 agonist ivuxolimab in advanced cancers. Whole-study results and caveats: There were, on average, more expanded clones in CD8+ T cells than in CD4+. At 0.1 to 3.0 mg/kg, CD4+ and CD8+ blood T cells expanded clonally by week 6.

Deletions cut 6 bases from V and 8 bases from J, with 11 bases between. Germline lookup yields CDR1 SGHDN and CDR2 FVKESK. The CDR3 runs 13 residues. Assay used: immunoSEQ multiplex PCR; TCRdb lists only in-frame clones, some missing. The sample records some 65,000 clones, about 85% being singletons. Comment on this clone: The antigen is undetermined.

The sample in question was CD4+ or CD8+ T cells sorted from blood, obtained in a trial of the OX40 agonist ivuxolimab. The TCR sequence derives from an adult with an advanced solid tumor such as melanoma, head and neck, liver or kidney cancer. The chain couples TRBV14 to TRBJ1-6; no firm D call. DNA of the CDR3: TGTGCCAGCAGTCTCGGTACGCATTCACCCCTCCACTTT. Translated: CASSLGTHSPLHF.